This entry lists 20 T cell receptor beta chains sequenced from one sample in a study of human thymus T cells. The assay was immunoSEQ multiplex PCR, and TCRdb's table has in-frame clones only and misses some. The table lists some 44,000 clones, 85% to 95% of them singletons. The specimen was blood. All receptors come from a girl under three years old with a congenital heart defect but otherwise immunologically healthy.

V usage is TRBV4-1 and J usage is TRBJ1-2; maybe TRBD1 (5 bases). From germline, CDR1 is MGHRA and CDR2 YSYEKL. The germline V and J ends were trimmed by 4 bases and 7 bases, with 13 bases remaining between them. This CDR3 comprises 13 residues. The CDR3 DNA is TGCGCCAGCAGCCGGACAATTCTGGGTGGCTACACCTTC. Translation: CASSRTILGGYTF.

The V call is TRBV4-1, the J call TRBJ2-1; 8 bases line up with TRBD2. After removal of 0 bases from V and 4 bases from J, the junction contained 8 bases not matched to a gene. This CDR3 comprises 17 residues. Per the germline V gene, CDR1 is MGHRA and CDR2 is YSYEKL. The CDR3 DNA follows: TGCGCCAGCAGCCAAGATTCGAGCGGGAGAGTATACAATGAGCAGTTCTTC. Protein product: CASSQDSSGRVYNEQFF.

The gene calls are TRBV28 and TRBJ2-7, with D possibly TRBD2 on 5 matching bases. V was shortened by 3 bases and J by 3 bases, with 12 bases between the two germline ends. This CDR3 has 14 amino acids. Germline assignment: CDR1 MDHEN and CDR2 SYDVKM. Here the CDR3 DNA reads TGTGCCAGCAGTTTGGGATCCGCGGGCTACGAGCAGTACTTC. Encoded protein: CASSLGSAGYEQYF.

The rearrangement links TRBV7-2 to TRBJ1-1; D gene ambiguous. This CDR3 region has 13 residues. The germline V gene has CDR1 SGHTA and CDR2 FQGNSA. The V end lost 3 bases, the J end lost 5 bases, and 10 bases lay between the germline ends. Here the CDR3 reads CASSFAEGTEAFF. CDR3 coding DNA: TGTGCCAGCAGCTTCGCGGAGGGTACTGAAGCTTTCTTT.

The rearrangement joins TRBV11-2 to TRBJ2-7; 10 bases match TRBD1. Trimming took 5 bases from V and 5 from J; bases not matched to a gene: 9. Germline CDR1 SGHAT, CDR2 FQNNGV. CDR3 size: 15 residues. CDR3 nucleotide sequence: TGTGCCAGCAGCGTTCTCCGGGACAGGGGACACGAGCAGTACTTC. This translates into CASSVLRDRGHEQYF.

The J gene is TRBJ2-2, the V gene TRBV18, with no clear D. V lost 0 bases, J lost 5 bases, and 7 bases lay in between. The CDR3 spans 14 residues. CDR1 is KGHSH and CDR2 is LQKENI in the germline V gene. The CDR3 DNA follows: TGTGCCAGCTCACCACCCTTGGGAACCGGGGAGCTGTTTTTT. Encoded protein: CASSPPLGTGELFF.

The CDR3 loop is CASSPDRFYGYTF. The CDR3 region has the DNA TGTGCCAGCAGCCCCGACAGGTTCTATGGCTACACCTTC. The chain links TRBV11-2 to TRBJ1-2; possibly TRBD1 for D (6 bases). V was shortened by 5 bases and J by 4 bases, with 11 bases between the two germline ends. Germline-derived CDR1 and CDR2 are SGHAT and FQNNGV. The CDR3 totals 13 residues.

The CDR3 protein is CAISVLRSQETQYF. The DNA for the CDR3 is TGTGCCATCAGTGTGTTACGGAGCCAAGAGACCCAGTACTTC. The rearrangement uses TRBV10-3 and TRBJ2-5, with D unclear. The CDR3 length is 14 residues. V was trimmed by 4 bases and J by 1 base, leaving 10 bases between them. The germline CDR1 and CDR2 sequences are ENHRY and SYGVKD.

The V call is TRBV6-1, the J call TRBJ2-1, with 11 bases matching TRBD2. Germline CDR1 and CDR2: MNHNS and SASEGT. V was pared by 4 bases and J by 3 bases, with 5 bases of the junction left unmatched. The CDR3 has 16 amino acids. The CDR3 protein is CASSGTGLAVYNEQFF. CDR3 nucleotides: TGTGCCAGCAGTGGGACGGGACTAGCGGTCTACAATGAGCAGTTCTTC.

This clone showed up just once. This chain links TRBV20-1 with TRBJ2-3; no reliable D call. The germline V and J ends were trimmed by 0 bases and 6 bases, with 1 base remaining between them. This CDR3 has 10 residues. Germline-derived CDR1 and CDR2 are DFQATT and SNEGSKA (reference sequence). DNA of the CDR3: TGCAGTGCTAGAGACGATACGCAGTATTTT. The encoded protein is CSARDDTQYF.

The CDR3 DNA reads TGTGCCAGCAGCCGCGACAGGGTCTACGAGCAGTACTTC. Translation gives CASSRDRVYEQYF. This chain joins TRBV11-2 and TRBJ2-7; 7 bases map to TRBD1. Per germline, CDR1 SGHAT and CDR2 FQNNGV. CDR3 length equals 13 residues. Trimming removed 5 bases from V and 3 bases from J; junction bases left unmatched: 4.

V is TRBV7-2 and J is TRBJ2-3, with 10 bases that match TRBD2. Unmatched junction bases numbered 7, after V lost 1 base and J lost 3 bases. CDR3 length equals 17 residues. The germline V gene encodes CDR1 SGHTA and CDR2 FQGNSA. DNA for the CDR3: TGTGCCAGCAGCTTAGGTCAGGCTAGCGGGAGAACAGATACGCAGTATTTT. Its translation is CASSLGQASGRTDTQYF.

The J gene is TRBJ2-1, the V gene TRBV27; 8 nucleotides align to TRBD2. CDR3 length equals 15 residues. Germline V gives CDR1 MNHEY, CDR2 SMNVEV (reference sequence). V shed 7 bases and J 0 bases; nucleotides not matched to a gene: 5. The CDR3 DNA reads TGTGCCAGCACTCCTAGCGGGTCCTCCTACAATGAGCAGTTCTTC. Protein sequence: CASTPSGSSYNEQFF.

This sequence joins TRBV6-1 and TRBJ2-6; maybe TRBD2 (5 bases). Germline assignment: CDR1 MNHNS and CDR2 SASEGT. The CDR3 is made up of 15 amino acids. V was cut by 7 bases and J by 2 bases, with 12 bases left in between. This CDR3 is CASTRSGTGANVLTF. Here the CDR3 DNA reads TGTGCCAGCACCCGAAGCGGAACTGGGGCCAACGTCCTGACTTTC.

The rearrangement uses TRBV19 and TRBJ1-5; maybe TRBD1 (6 bases). The CDR3 has 14 amino acids. The germline CDR1 and CDR2 sequences are LNHDA and SQIVND (reference sequence). V was clipped by 3 bases and J by 7 bases, with 13 bases between them. The DNA of the CDR3 is TGTGCCAGTAGTATTTGGGAGGGGGACCAGCCCCAGCATTTT. Translated: CASSIWEGDQPQHF.

This chain joins TRBV27 and TRBJ2-5; 10 bases fit TRBD1. The CDR3 is 17 amino acids. V shed 3 bases, J shed 6 bases, and the junction held 13 bases outside the gene matches. Germline V gene data show CDR1 as MNHEY and CDR2 as SMNVEV (reference sequence). CDR3 DNA: TGTGCCAGCAGTTTCTACCTCCGGGACAGGGGACGGCAGACCCAGTACTTC. It yields the protein CASSFYLRDRGRQTQYF.

The chain combines TRBV28 with TRBJ2-1, with TRBD1 matching 8 bases. The J segment lost 7 bases and the V segment lost 6 bases, leaving 8 bases of the junction unmatched. Germline V gives CDR1 MDHEN, CDR2 SYDVKM. The CDR3 sequence is 14 residues long. CDR3 DNA sequence: TGTGCCAGCAGGGTAACAGGGGGGAAGAATGAGCAGTTCTTC. This gives the protein CASRVTGGKNEQFF.

The V gene is TRBV5-4, the J gene TRBJ2-3; the D is unclear. This CDR3 contains 14 residues. Germline lookup yields CDR1 SGHNT and CDR2 YYREEE (reference sequence). Deletions cut 4 bases from V and 13 bases from J, with 22 bases between. The CDR3 DNA reads TGTGCCAGCAGCCTCAGTCGTCGGCAGAGAAAGGAGTATTTT. Translation gives CASSLSRRQRKEYF.

The chain carries TRBV29-1 and TRBJ2-2; D is possibly TRBD2 (5 bases). V was shortened by 4 bases and J by 7 bases, with 13 bases between the two germline ends. This CDR3 is 13 amino acids long. The germline gives CDR1 SQVTM, CDR2 ANQGSEA. CDR3 bases: TGCAGCGTTGTGTGGGGTGAGGGCGGGGAGCTGTTTTTT. Protein product: CSVVWGEGGELFF.

The chain joins TRBV28 to TRBJ2-7, with D maybe TRBD1 (6 bases). Germline V gene lookup returns CDR1 MDHEN and CDR2 SYDVKM. The CDR3 sequence is 13 residues long. Trimming stripped 5 bases from V and 3 bases from J, with 11 bases between. This CDR3 is CASSHRVHYEQYF. The CDR3 DNA sequence: TGTGCCAGCAGTCACAGGGTCCACTACGAGCAGTACTTC.